A selection of T cell receptor beta chains follows, all from one sample in a study of regulatory T cells in long-lasting Graves disease. TCRdb fed the multiplex PCR reads into MiXCR, producing one record per CDR3 protein. The table records 400,000 to 450,000 distinct CDR3 sequences, about 25% of them present only once. The sequenced sample was peripheral blood mononuclear cells (PBMCs), obtained when the disease was refractory, from a patient treated with antithyroid drugs. The source of these receptors is a female donor with Graves disease. Both conserved end residues are part of each CDR3. D genes are given only for firm matches. Size is omitted from some rows. Given values are once, few, many or a class for expanded clones.

cdr3_nt	cdr3_aa	v_call	j_call	clone_size	d_call
TGTGCCAGCAGCGCGGGACAGGGCGCCTACAATGAGCAGTTCTTC	CASSAGQGAYNEQFF	TRBV7-3	TRBJ2-1	-	TRBD1
TGTGTCAGCAAAAAAATGACGGGACCCTACGAGCAGTACTTC	CVSKKMTGPYEQYF	TRBV12-3/TRBV12-4	TRBJ2-7	-	-
TGTGCCAGCGGGGTGCCGGGACAGGGGGGAAGGAACTTC	CASGVPGQGGRNF	TRBV28	TRBJ2-7	few	TRBD1
TGTGCCAGCAGTCGCTGGGCTTCGTCAAGCAATCAGCCCCAGCATTTT	CASSRWASSSNQPQHF	TRBV12-3/TRBV12-4	TRBJ1-5	many	-
TGTGCCAGCAGTGAAGGTTCAGGGTTTGGAAACACCATATATTTT	CASSEGSGFGNTIYF	TRBV25-1	TRBJ1-3	-	-
TGTGCCAGCAGCTCCCAAAGTAGGACCGGGGAGCTGTTTTTT	CASSSQSRTGELFF	TRBV5-6	TRBJ2-2	-	-
TGCAGCCCAGTGGGCTTACAGGGGGCGGATCATGGCTACACCTTC	CSPVGLQGADHGYTF	TRBV29-1	TRBJ1-2	-	TRBD1
TGTGCCATCAGTGAGTCGTCAGGGCAGGTCTATGGCTACACCTTC	CAISESSGQVYGYTF	TRBV10-3	TRBJ1-2	-	-
TGTGCCAGCAGCTTAGAGTCCGCGGCTTTTTCATCGAACACCGGGGAGCTGTTTTTT	CASSLESAAFSSNTGELFF	TRBV7-2	TRBJ2-2	few	-
TGCGCCAGCAGCTTGGGCGCCGTGGGAACTAACTATGGCTACACCTTC	CASSLGAVGTNYGYTF	TRBV5-1	TRBJ1-2	many	-
TGTGCCAGCAGCGAAAACATGACCAGGGGGCTGGGGAACTATGGCTACACCTTC	CASSENMTRGLGNYGYTF	TRBV9	TRBJ1-2	few	TRBD1
TGTGCCATCAAAACAAGGACAGATTCATCCTACGAGCAGTACTTC	CAIKTRTDSSYEQYF	TRBV10-3	TRBJ2-7	few	-
TGTGCCAGCACCCATCTAGGGGAGCAGTACTTC	CASTHLGEQYF	TRBV12-3/TRBV12-4	TRBJ2-7	many	-
TGTGCCAGCAGCTTGGTTAGCGCCGGGACTAGTAAAAGAGGCAATGAGCAGTTCTTC	CASSLVSAGTSKRGNEQFF	TRBV5-5	TRBJ2-1	-	TRBD2
TGTGCCAGCAGTTCGCCTGGGGCCGGCAAAAACATTCAGTACTTC	CASSSPGAGKNIQYF	TRBV28	TRBJ2-4	many	-
TGCGCCAGCAGCATGGATCCAACTTCCATCTATGGCTACACCTTC	CASSMDPTSIYGYTF	TRBV5-1	TRBJ1-2	-	-
TGTGCCACCTGCGTCATGTTACTCGGTGAGCAGTTCTTC	CATCVMLLGEQFF	TRBV7-2	TRBJ2-1	-	-
TGTGCCAGCAGCTTAGTCGCCCGCTCTGGGGAGCTGTTTTTT	CASSLVARSGELFF	TRBV11-2	TRBJ2-2	-	-
TGTGCCAGCAGCGTAGGGGCAGGGGCCTACACTGAAGCTTTCTTT	CASSVGAGAYTEAFF	TRBV9	TRBJ1-1	-	-
TGTGCCAGCAAATTGGGTGTAGAGATAGCCAAAAACATTCAGTACTTC	CASKLGVEIAKNIQYF	TRBV2	TRBJ2-4	many	-
TGCGCCAGCAGCTTAGGGCTGACTAACAATGAGCAGTTCTTC	CASSLGLTNNEQFF	TRBV5-1	TRBJ2-1	-	-
TGTGCCAGCACTCAAGCGGGTAGAGAGACCCAGTACTTC	CASTQAGRETQYF	TRBV6-1	TRBJ2-5	many	-
TGTGCCATCGCTTGGGGGACCGGGACAGGGGCCGCCGGGGAGCTGTTTTTT	CAIAWGTGTGAAGELFF	TRBV10-3	TRBJ2-2	-	TRBD1
TGCGCCAGCAGCCTACAGGACTCTGGGGCCAACGTCCTGACTTTC	CASSLQDSGANVLTF	TRBV5-1	TRBJ2-6	many	-
TGTGCCGTCGATCATGCATCGAACACCGGGGAGCTGTTTTTT	CAVDHASNTGELFF	TRBV30	TRBJ2-2	-	-
TGTGCCAGCCAAGGCTGGGGGGCTAATGAAAAACTGTTTTTT	CASQGWGANEKLFF	TRBV28	TRBJ1-4	-	-
TGTGCCAGTAGTAGCCGACTTGTGCGGAGCTCCTACGAGCAGTACTTC	CASSSRLVRSSYEQYF	TRBV19	TRBJ2-7	-	-
TGTGCCAGCAGTCGGGCTAGCGGGAGGAGGGAGACCCAGTACTTC	CASSRASGRRETQYF	TRBV25-1	TRBJ2-5	many	TRBD2
TGTGCCAGCAGGCCCCCTATGAATGAGCAGTTCTTC	CASRPPMNEQFF	TRBV2	TRBJ2-1	many	-
TGTGCCAGCAGCTTTTCCACAGATAGTCCCTACGAGCAGTACTTC	CASSFSTDSPYEQYF	TRBV7-2	TRBJ2-7	-	-
TGTGCCAGTACCCCTGGGTTTACCTCCTACGAGCAGTACTTC	CASTPGFTSYEQYF	TRBV19	TRBJ2-7	-	-
TGTGCCAGCAGCTTAGTCCCTCTGGCTGGGGCCAACGTCCTGACTTTC	CASSLVPLAGANVLTF	TRBV7-9	TRBJ2-6	-	-
TGTGCCAGCAGCCAAGGCATGAACACTGAAGCTTTCTTT	CASSQGMNTEAFF	TRBV3-1	TRBJ1-1	many	-
TGTGCCAGCAGCTTATCGGGATCTACCGAGCAGTACTTC	CASSLSGSTEQYF	TRBV7-3	TRBJ2-7	few	-
TGTGCCAGTAGTACTACTTCGACTCCGGAGGGCCCTGAAGCTTTCTTT	CASSTTSTPEGPEAFF	TRBV19	TRBJ1-1	few	-
TGTGCCACCAGCAGAAACAGGGGTAGCTCCTACGAGCAGTACTTC	CATSRNRGSSYEQYF	TRBV15	TRBJ2-7	-	TRBD1
TGTGCCAGCAGCTCGACACCGACGAACACTGAAGCTTTCTTT	CASSSTPTNTEAFF	TRBV7-2	TRBJ1-1	-	-
TGTGCCAGCAGCTTAAGGGTGACAGGGTCCTACGAGCAGTACTTC	CASSLRVTGSYEQYF	TRBV7-2	TRBJ2-7	few	TRBD1
TGTGCCAGCAGCCCCTTTACAGGGGATGGCTACACCTTC	CASSPFTGDGYTF	TRBV13	TRBJ1-2	-	TRBD1
TGTGCCATCAGTGGGGACAGGAGCTATGGCTACACCTTC	CAISGDRSYGYTF	TRBV10-3	TRBJ1-2	-	TRBD1
TGTGCCAGCAGCTTAGCTAGGGACCGGCACTATGGCTACACCTTC	CASSLARDRHYGYTF	TRBV7-8	TRBJ1-2	-	-
TGTGCCAGCAGCCATCTACAGGGGCCTAACTCCTACGAGCAGTACTTC	CASSHLQGPNSYEQYF	TRBV7-6	TRBJ2-7	-	TRBD1
TGTGCCAGCAGTTACGATACGGGTAGAGAGACCCAGTACTTC	CASSYDTGRETQYF	TRBV6-5	TRBJ2-5	many	-
TGTGCCAGCGCCCAAGGGTTGCTAGATACGCAGTATTTT	CASAQGLLDTQYF	TRBV2	TRBJ2-3	-	-
TGTGCCAGCAGTCCGTTAGGGGACAAGGACTCCTACGAGCAGTACTTC	CASSPLGDKDSYEQYF	TRBV28	TRBJ2-7	many	-
TGTGCCAGTAGTATTATTTGGTCAGAGGCCGGGGAGCTGTTTTTT	CASSIIWSEAGELFF	TRBV19	TRBJ2-2	many	-
TGTGCCAGCAGCTCAACCAAGGGACCACAAGAGACCCAGTACTTC	CASSSTKGPQETQYF	TRBV7-2	TRBJ2-5	-	-
TGCAGCGTCGAAGAAAGACAGGCCTCCTCTAGGGGCTACACCTTC	CSVEERQASSRGYTF	TRBV29-1	TRBJ1-2	-	-
TGCAGTGCCTTGACAGGACCCTATGGCTACACCTTC	CSALTGPYGYTF	TRBV20-1	TRBJ1-2	few	-
TGTGCCAGCAGTTACTCGACAGGCGGTCCGGACACTGAAGCTTTCTTT	CASSYSTGGPDTEAFF	TRBV6-5	TRBJ1-1	-	-
TGTGCCAGCAGCAATAAACTAGGGTACGAGCAGTACTTC	CASSNKLGYEQYF	TRBV5-4	TRBJ2-7	few	-
TGTGCCAGCAGCCAAGGTGGTGTAACTGAAAAACTGTTTTTT	CASSQGGVTEKLFF	TRBV3-1	TRBJ1-4	-	-
TGTGCCAGCAGCGAAGACAGGGTTGGCTACACCTTC	CASSEDRVGYTF	TRBV7-2	TRBJ1-2	few	TRBD1
TGCAGCTGCCCGGGACTAGCTATCTACGAGCAGTACTTC	CSCPGLAIYEQYF	TRBV20-1	TRBJ2-7	-	TRBD2
TGTGCCAGCAGTGAATCCCATACTAACACTGAAGCTTTCTTT	CASSESHTNTEAFF	TRBV2	TRBJ1-1	many	-
TGTGCCAGCAGCATAAAGGGACAGGACTCTGGAAACACCATATATTTT	CASSIKGQDSGNTIYF	TRBV2	TRBJ1-3	-	TRBD1
TGTGCCAGCAGCTTACTTAGCGGGAAGAACACCGGGGAGCTGTTTTTT	CASSLLSGKNTGELFF	TRBV7-2	TRBJ2-2	many	TRBD2